These T cell receptor beta chains were read from a single sample in a study of early T cells in non-severe SARS-CoV-2 infection. TCRdb independently ran MiXCR on the 5' RACE reads; one entry per CDR3 protein. The top ten clones hold roughly 3.8% of a sample with tens of thousands of distinct CDR3 sequences, more than 10% of them seen once. Sequenced material: whole blood. The receptors come from an adult who was a healthcare worker with PCR-confirmed SARS-CoV-2 infection or an uninfected control (not recorded which). CDR3s include the opening cysteine and the closing phenylalanine or tryptophan. The D gene is left open where the match is weak. The size field is filled for only some rows; it gives once, few, many or a size class.

D	V	size	J	CDR3	DNA
TRBD2	TRBV27	once	TRBJ2-3	CASSLVAGVVDTQYF	TGTGCCAGCAGTTTAGTGGCGGGAGTGGTAGATACGCAGTATTTT
NA	TRBV20-1	NA	TRBJ2-1	CSARGVSYNEQFF	TGCAGTGCTAGAGGGGTGTCTTACAATGAGCAGTTCTTC
NA	TRBV10-1	few	TRBJ1-1	CASSIYRWNTEAFF	TGCGCCAGCAGTATATACAGGTGGAACACTGAAGCTTTCTTT
NA	TRBV7-2	few	TRBJ2-4	CASSFWHGEGENIQYF	TGTGCCAGCAGCTTCTGGCACGGTGAAGGGGAAAACATTCAGTACTTC
TRBD1	TRBV6-5	NA	TRBJ2-1	CASLALGQGNNEQFF	TGTGCCAGCCTCGCCCTGGGACAGGGGAATAATGAGCAGTTCTTC
NA	TRBV21-1	medium-sized	TRBJ2-3	CASSPASGSCTDTQYF	TGTGCCAGCAGCCCGGCTAGCGGATCCTGCACAGATACGCAGTATTTT
NA	TRBV27	many	TRBJ1-6	CASSTRGGWSPLHF	TGTGCCAGCAGTACTCGAGGGGGTTGGTCACCCCTCCACTTT
TRBD2	TRBV3-1	many	TRBJ2-5	CASSPQLAGGTQYF	TGTGCCAGCAGCCCCCAACTAGCGGGAGGGACCCAGTACTTC
NA	TRBV20-1	many	TRBJ2-1	CSASNRGDSNEQFF	TGCAGTGCTAGCAATCGAGGGGACTCTAATGAGCAGTTCTTC
NA	TRBV3-1	NA	TRBJ1-1	CASSQLMGAEAFF	TGTGCCAGCAGCCAATTAATGGGGGCTGAAGCTTTCTTT
TRBD2	TRBV3-1	many	TRBJ2-5	CASSTRTSGDQETQYF	TGTGCCAGCAGCACCCGGACTAGCGGGGACCAAGAGACCCAGTACTTC
NA	TRBV9	NA	TRBJ2-3	CASSLGDISSTDTQYF	TGTGCCAGCAGCTTGGGGGACATCTCTAGCACAGATACGCAGTATTTT
NA	TRBV10-2	many	TRBJ1-1	CASLTDNTEAFF	TGCGCCAGTCTGACGGATAACACTGAAGCTTTCTTT
NA	TRBV28	NA	TRBJ2-2	CASGEGFTGELFF	TGTGCCAGTGGAGAGGGCTTCACCGGGGAGCTGTTTTTT
TRBD2	TRBV29-1	NA	TRBJ2-5	CSVVAGAGETQYF	TGCAGCGTTGTAGCGGGAGCGGGAGAGACCCAGTACTTC
TRBD1	TRBV5-1	few	TRBJ2-3	CASSRGQRTQYF	TGCGCCAGCAGCAGGGGACAGAGGACGCAGTATTTT
NA	TRBV5-1	many	TRBJ2-3	CASSPRQEGGADTQYF	TGCGCCAGCAGCCCTAGACAGGAGGGGGGCGCAGATACGCAGTATTTT
NA	TRBV5-1	NA	TRBJ1-2	CASSPEGGRYGYTF	TGCGCCAGCAGCCCGGAGGGAGGGCGGTATGGCTACACCTTC
NA	TRBV27	many	TRBJ2-1	CASSLNRIRNNEQFF	TGTGCCAGCAGTCTAAACAGGATTCGAAACAATGAGCAGTTCTTC
NA	TRBV19	NA	TRBJ1-4	CATGRVGLREKLFF	TGTGCCACAGGCCGGGTCGGCCTACGTGAAAAACTGTTTTTT
TRBD2	TRBV6-5	many	TRBJ2-2	CASSTGTSDTGELFF	TGTGCCAGCAGTACCGGGACTAGCGACACCGGGGAGCTGTTTTTT
NA	TRBV5-4	many	TRBJ2-2	CASSLGERRTTGELFF	TGTGCCAGCAGCCTTGGAGAGCGACGGACCACCGGGGAGCTGTTTTTT
TRBD1	TRBV28	many	TRBJ1-3	CASSPPTPTGGTGNTIYF	TGTGCCAGCAGTCCACCCACCCCTACAGGGGGGACGGGAAACACCATATATTTT
NA	TRBV27	few	TRBJ1-3	CASYSGNTIYF	TGTGCCAGCTACTCTGGAAACACCATATATTTT
NA	TRBV7-3	many	TRBJ2-1	CASSPLISVVNEQFF	TGTGCCAGCAGCCCCTTGATATCGGTTGTAAATGAGCAGTTCTTC
TRBD2	TRBV29-1	NA	TRBJ2-1	CSTLLAGGGNEQFF	TGCAGCACCCTACTAGCGGGAGGTGGCAATGAGCAGTTCTTC
TRBD1	TRBV29-1	many	TRBJ2-7	CSGGQTYEQYF	TGCAGCGGGGGACAGACATACGAGCAGTACTTC
NA	TRBV20-1	NA	TRBJ1-2	CSAARDTYGYTF	TGCAGTGCCGCAAGGGACACTTATGGCTACACCTTC
NA	TRBV20-1	NA	TRBJ2-7	CSPQASYEQYF	TGCAGTCCCCAAGCCTCCTACGAGCAGTACTTC
NA	TRBV29-1	once	TRBJ2-2	CSVSQGRTGELFF	TGCAGCGTTAGCCAGGGTAGGACCGGGGAGCTGTTTTTT
NA	TRBV7-2	many	TRBJ2-5	CASSRRAAGSQETQYF	TGTGCCAGCAGCCGACGGGCGGCGGGTAGTCAAGAGACCCAGTACTTC
TRBD1	TRBV7-8	few	TRBJ2-3	CASRLTGTAYTDTQYF	TGTGCCAGCAGATTGACCGGGACAGCTTACACAGATACGCAGTATTTT
NA	TRBV20-1	NA	TRBJ1-2	CSARKGIYGYTF	TGCAGTGCTAGGAAGGGGATCTATGGCTACACCTTC
TRBD2	TRBV20-1	few	TRBJ2-3	CSASRMGLAGTDTQYF	TGCAGTGCTAGTAGGATGGGACTAGCGGGCACAGATACGCAGTATTTT
NA	TRBV19	many	TRBJ2-1	CASSLHPTGAIFDEQFF	TGTGCCAGTAGTCTTCATCCTACGGGAGCAATTTTCGATGAGCAGTTCTTC
NA	TRBV24-1	NA	TRBJ2-3	CATSVASIDTQYF	TGTGCCACCAGTGTGGCTAGCATAGATACGCAGTATTTT
NA	TRBV27	many	TRBJ2-5	CASSYRGRETQYF	TGTGCCAGCAGTTATCGGGGGAGAGAGACCCAGTACTTC
TRBD2	TRBV5-1	NA	TRBJ2-2	CATRAGSDTGELFF	TGCGCCACCAGAGCGGGATCAGACACCGGGGAGCTGTTTTTT
NA	TRBV7-2	many	TRBJ2-3	CASSPRTYTDTQYF	TGTGCCAGCAGCCCCCGCACCTACACAGATACGCAGTATTTT
TRBD1	TRBV20-1	many	TRBJ2-7	CSASGGQGVEQYF	TGCAGTGCTAGCGGGGGACAGGGGGTCGAGCAGTACTTC
NA	TRBV29-1	NA	TRBJ2-3	CSVQGTDTQYF	TGCAGCGTACAGGGCACAGATACGCAGTATTTT
NA	TRBV7-3	many	TRBJ2-7	CASSISGQPTTYEQYF	TGTGCCAGCAGCATTTCCGGACAGCCCACTACCTACGAGCAGTACTTC
NA	TRBV18	many	TRBJ1-6	CASSPSRGGSPLHF	TGTGCCAGCTCACCAAGCAGGGGAGGTTCACCCCTCCACTTT
TRBD1	TRBV12-5	many	TRBJ1-1	CASGLERTTGLISEAFF	TGTGCTAGTGGTTTGGAAAGGACGACAGGGTTGATCTCTGAAGCTTTCTTT
NA	TRBV18	NA	TRBJ1-5	CASSHGESAPQGYQPQHF	TGTGCCAGCTCACACGGGGAATCAGCCCCCCAGGGCTATCAGCCCCAGCATTTT
TRBD1	TRBV5-1	many	TRBJ1-1	CASSPQGGSYTEAFF	TGCGCCAGCAGTCCTCAAGGGGGCAGTTACACTGAAGCTTTCTTT
TRBD2	TRBV5-1	many	TRBJ2-1	CASSSRSGRALSSYNEQFF	TGCGCCAGCAGCTCGAGAAGCGGGAGGGCCCTAAGCTCCTACAATGAGCAGTTCTTC
NA	TRBV19	many	TRBJ1-2	CASSIRTRENYGYTF	TGTGCCAGTAGTATACGGACCCGGGAGAACTATGGCTACACCTTC